This TCR beta chain was captured in a study of OX40 agonist ivuxolimab in advanced cancers. Study-level findings and limits: With doses of 0.1 to 3.0 mg/kg, CD4+ and CD8+ blood T cells had undergone clonal expansion by week 6.

Method: immunoSEQ multiplex PCR; TCRdb's copy keeps in-frame clones and lacks some. The table includes about 58,000 clones, 82% detected once. Points on this clone: Its target is unknown.

The sequencing used CD4+ or CD8+ T cells sorted from blood, collected in a trial of the OX40 agonist ivuxolimab. This clonotype originated in an adult with an advanced solid tumor such as melanoma, head and neck, liver or kidney cancer.

CDR3: CASGGNRYEQYF. CDR3 nucleotide sequence: TGTGCCAGCGGGGGGAATCGCTACGAGCAGTACTTC. This chain connects TRBV11-2 to TRBJ2-7; a weak D match, TRBD2 (6 bases). The germline V gene encodes CDR1 SGHAT and CDR2 FQNNGV. The V gene lost 8 bases and the J gene lost 3 bases, with 11 bases spanning the gap. The CDR3 loop spans 12 amino acids.